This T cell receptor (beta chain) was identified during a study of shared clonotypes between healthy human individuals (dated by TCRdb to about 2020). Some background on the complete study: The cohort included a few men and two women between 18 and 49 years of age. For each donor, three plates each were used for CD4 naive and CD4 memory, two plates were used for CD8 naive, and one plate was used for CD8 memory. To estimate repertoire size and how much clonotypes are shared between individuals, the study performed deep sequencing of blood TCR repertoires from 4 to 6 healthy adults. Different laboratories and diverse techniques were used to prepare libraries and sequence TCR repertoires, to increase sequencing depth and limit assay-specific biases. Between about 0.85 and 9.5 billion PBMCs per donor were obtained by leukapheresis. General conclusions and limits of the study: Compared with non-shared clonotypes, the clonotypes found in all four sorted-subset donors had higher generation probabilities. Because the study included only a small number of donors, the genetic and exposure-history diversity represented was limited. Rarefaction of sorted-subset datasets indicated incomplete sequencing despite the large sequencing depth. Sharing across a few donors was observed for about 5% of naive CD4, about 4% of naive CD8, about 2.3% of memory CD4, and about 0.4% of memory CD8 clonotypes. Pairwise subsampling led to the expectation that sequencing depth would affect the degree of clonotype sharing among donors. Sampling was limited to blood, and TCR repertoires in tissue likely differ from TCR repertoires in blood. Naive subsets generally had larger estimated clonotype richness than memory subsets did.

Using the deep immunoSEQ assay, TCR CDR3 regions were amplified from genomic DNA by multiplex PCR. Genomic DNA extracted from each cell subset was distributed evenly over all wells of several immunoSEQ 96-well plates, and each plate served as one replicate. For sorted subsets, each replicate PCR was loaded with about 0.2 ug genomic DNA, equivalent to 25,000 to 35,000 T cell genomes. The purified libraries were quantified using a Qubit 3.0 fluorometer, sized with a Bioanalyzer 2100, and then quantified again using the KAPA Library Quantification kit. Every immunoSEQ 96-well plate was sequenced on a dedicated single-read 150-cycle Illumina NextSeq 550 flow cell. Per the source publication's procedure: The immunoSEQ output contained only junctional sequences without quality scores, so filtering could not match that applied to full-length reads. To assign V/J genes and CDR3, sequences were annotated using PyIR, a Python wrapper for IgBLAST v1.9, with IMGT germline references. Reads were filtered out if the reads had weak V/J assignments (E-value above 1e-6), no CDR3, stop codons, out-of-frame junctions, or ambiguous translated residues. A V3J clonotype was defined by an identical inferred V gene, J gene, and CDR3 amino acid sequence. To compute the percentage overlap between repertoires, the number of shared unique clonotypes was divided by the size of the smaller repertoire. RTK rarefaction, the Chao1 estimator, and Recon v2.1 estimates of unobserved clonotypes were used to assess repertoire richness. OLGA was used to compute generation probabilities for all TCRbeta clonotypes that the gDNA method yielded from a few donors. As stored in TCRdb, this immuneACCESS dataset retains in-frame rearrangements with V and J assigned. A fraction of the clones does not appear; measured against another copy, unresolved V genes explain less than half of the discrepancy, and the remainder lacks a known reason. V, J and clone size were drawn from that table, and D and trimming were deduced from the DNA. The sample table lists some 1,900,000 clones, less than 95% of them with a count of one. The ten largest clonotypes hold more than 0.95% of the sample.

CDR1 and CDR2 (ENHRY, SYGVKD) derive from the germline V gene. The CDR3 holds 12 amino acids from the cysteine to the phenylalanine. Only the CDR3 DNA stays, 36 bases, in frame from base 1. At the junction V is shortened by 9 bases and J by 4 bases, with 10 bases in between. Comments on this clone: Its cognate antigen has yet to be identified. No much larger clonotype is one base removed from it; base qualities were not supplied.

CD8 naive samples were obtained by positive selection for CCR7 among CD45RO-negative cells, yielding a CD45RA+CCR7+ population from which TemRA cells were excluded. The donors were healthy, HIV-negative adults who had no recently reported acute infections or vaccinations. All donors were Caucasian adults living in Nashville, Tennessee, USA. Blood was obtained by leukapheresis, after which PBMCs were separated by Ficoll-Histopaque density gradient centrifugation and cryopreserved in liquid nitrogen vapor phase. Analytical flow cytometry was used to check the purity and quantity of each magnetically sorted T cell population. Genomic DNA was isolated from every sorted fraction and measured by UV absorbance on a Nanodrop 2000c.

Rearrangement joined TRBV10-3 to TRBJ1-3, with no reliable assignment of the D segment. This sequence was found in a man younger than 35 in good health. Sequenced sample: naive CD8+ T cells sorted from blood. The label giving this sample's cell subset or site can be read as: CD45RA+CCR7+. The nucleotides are TGTGCCATGGGTGAGGTGGGAAACACCATATATTTT. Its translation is CAMGEVGNTIYF.